The clone carrying this TCR beta chain appeared a few times. MiXCR was run by TCRdb on the RACE reads, yielding one entry per CDR3 protein. The profile shows just under 40,000 distinct CDR3 sequences, approximately 11% of them singletons. The data originate from a study of human T cells and chemical hapten exposure. Study context: TCR yields per sample varied mostly from small pooled library volume differences.

Time point described: patch test 3, about 24 weeks after DPC sensitization. Regarding treatment: therapeutic diphenylcyclopropenone sensitization with weekly scalp DPC. The authors' total RNA extraction used unfractionated whole blood. Each patch-test visit's blood sample preceded patch application. This clonotype was obtained from a woman in her thirties or forties with alopecia areata. Some clones in this sample may be carry-over from other donors' samples. Sequenced material: whole blood, taken in connection with sensitization to the hapten diphenylcyclopropenone (DPC).

The CDR3 spells CARSLEVAVRQETQYF. Written as DNA, the CDR3 is TGTGCCAGAAGCTTGGAGGTAGCGGTAAGACAAGAGACCCAGTACTTC. This chain uses TRBV5-3 with TRBJ2-5; possible D gene TRBD2, 6 bases. TRBV5-3 is annotated as an ORF whose role is uncertain. V shed 0 bases and J shed 2 bases, with 14 bases lying between them. The CDR3 has 16 amino acids.